This TCR beta chain was sequenced in a study of technical replicates of blood from a few donors. The CDR3 has 8 residues. CDR1 SQVTM and CDR2 ANQGSEA come from the germline V gene. V lost 8 bases and J lost 6, with 4 bases in between. TCRdb's table, derived via immunoSEQ multiplex PCR, lists solely in-frame clones and lacks some. Counted here are some 85,000 clones, around 94% occurring once; the ten biggest clones make up approximately 0.39%. Input material: T cells isolated from PBMCs. J is TRBJ1-2 and V is TRBV29-1; D unclear. The receptor was derived from a human donor in good health. As DNA, the CDR3 is TGCAGCTTAGATGGCTACACCTTC. Translated, it gives CSLDGYTF.